The T cell receptor beta chain under discussion was sequenced for a study of cytomegalovirus exposure and HLA in healthy donors. PCR was performed using 60 Vbeta and 13 Jbeta primers. Sequenced by immunoSEQ multiplex PCR; TCRdb stores in-frame clones only, minus some. This table holds approximately 170,000 clones, over 75% found once. The CDR3 loop spans 19 amino acids. Trimming pared 1 base from V and 4 bases from J, leaving 24 bases between. Germline values: CDR1 SGDLS, CDR2 YYNGEE. The source of this sequence is a male donor in good health and CMV-seronegative. J is TRBJ1-3 and V is TRBV9; D uncertain. Sequencing input: PBMCs. This chain's CDR3 is CASSVTTLPTEGQGNTIYF. CDR3 DNA: TGTGCCAGCAGCGTAACCACCCTACCCACCGAGGGCCAAGGAAACACCATATATTTT.